This paragraph reports one T cell receptor beta chain. Its antigen is unidentified. The data derive from a study of cytomegalovirus exposure and HLA in healthy donors. General study points: In a later analysis, parvovirus B19, influenza, CMV and Epstein-Barr virus appeared linked to several top co-occurrence clusters.

Germline CDR1 reads LNHDA; CDR2 reads SQIVND (reference sequence). Trimming shortened V by 6 bases and J by 4 bases, and 10 bases separated the two germline ends. CDR3 size: 13 residues. The PCR contained 60 Vbeta and 13 Jbeta primers. Data came from immunoSEQ multiplex PCR; TCRdb stores just in-frame clones and leaves some out. The table records approximately 170,000 clones, roughly 80% of them present only once. This sequence was found in a male donor in good health and CMV-seronegative. The chain carries TRBV19 and TRBJ1-5; D remains unclear. Sequenced: PBMCs. CDR3 sequence: CASRLRGNQPQHF. DNA for the CDR3: TGTGCCAGTAGATTGAGAGGGAATCAGCCCCAGCATTTT.